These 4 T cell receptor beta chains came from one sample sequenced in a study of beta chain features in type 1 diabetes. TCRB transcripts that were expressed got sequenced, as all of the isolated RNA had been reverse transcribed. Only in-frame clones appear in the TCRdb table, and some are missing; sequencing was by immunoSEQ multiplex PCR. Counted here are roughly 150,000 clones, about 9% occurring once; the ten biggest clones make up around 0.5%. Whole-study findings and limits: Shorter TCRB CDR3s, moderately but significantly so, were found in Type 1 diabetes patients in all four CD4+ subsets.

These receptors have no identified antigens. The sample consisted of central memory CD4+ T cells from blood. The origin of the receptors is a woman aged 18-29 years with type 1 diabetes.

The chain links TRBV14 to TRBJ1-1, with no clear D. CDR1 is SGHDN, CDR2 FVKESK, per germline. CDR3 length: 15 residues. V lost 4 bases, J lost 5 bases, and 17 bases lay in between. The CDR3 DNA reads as TGTGCCAGCAGCCGCGAGCCCGGGATTAGGACTGAAGCTTTCTTT. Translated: CASSREPGIRTEAFF.

The CDR3 DNA reads TGTGCCAGTAGTGGGCTAGCGGGAGTACGGAATGAGCAGTTCTTC. Translation: CASSGLAGVRNEQFF. The chain carries TRBV19 and TRBJ2-1; 10 bases line up with TRBD2. After removal of 5 bases from V and 7 bases from J, the junction contained 8 bases not matched to a gene. The CDR3 totals 15 residues. Per the germline V gene, CDR1 is LNHDA and CDR2 is SQIVND (reference sequence). Looking up the rest from reference TRBV19 and TRBJ2-1 gives the full variable domain: DGGITQSPKYLFRKEGQNVTLSCEQNLNHDAMYWYRQDPGQGLRLIYYSQIVNDFQKGDIAEGYSVSREKKESFPLTVTSAQKNPTAFYLCASSGLAGVRNEQFFGPGTRLTVL.

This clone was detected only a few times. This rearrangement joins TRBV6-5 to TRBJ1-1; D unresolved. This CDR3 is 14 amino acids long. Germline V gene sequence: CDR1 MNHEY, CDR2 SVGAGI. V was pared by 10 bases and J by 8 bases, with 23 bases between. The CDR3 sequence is CAISMVGEETEAFF. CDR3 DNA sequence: TGTGCCATCAGCATGGTCGGGGAGGAAACCGAAGCTTTCTTT.

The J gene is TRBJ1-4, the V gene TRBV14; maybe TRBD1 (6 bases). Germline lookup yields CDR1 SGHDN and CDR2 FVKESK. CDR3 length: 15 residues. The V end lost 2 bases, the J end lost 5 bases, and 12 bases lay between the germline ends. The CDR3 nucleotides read TGTGCCAGCAGCCAAAGATGGGGGGGCAATGAAAAACTGTTTTTT. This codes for CASSQRWGGNEKLFF.